The T cell receptor beta chain under discussion was sequenced for a study of blood T cell repertoires in COVID-19. Study summary: The origin of the acute and convalescent COVID-19 samples was the United States, Italy and Spain.

The CDR3 sequence is 13 residues long. The ends were cut back, 7 bases at V and 3 bases at J, with 12 bases in the middle. The germline CDR1 and CDR2 sequences are GTSNPN and SVGIG (reference sequence). Sequenced by immunoSEQ multiplex PCR; TCRdb stores in-frame clones only, minus some. The sample lists fewer than 90,000 clones; about 74% were seen once. Specimen: peripheral blood. This receptor was identified in a human donor in a cohort sampled during active COVID-19. The gene calls are TRBV30 and TRBJ1-4; D unresolved. CDR3 nucleotides: TGTGCCTCTGGGAAGGAGGCTAATGAAAAACTGTTTTTT. Translating it yields CASGKEANEKLFF.